This T cell receptor (beta chain) stems from a study of blood T cells in healthy people across ages. This clonotype occurred a few times. This CDR3 spans 15 amino acids. Germline assignment: CDR1 MNHEY and CDR2 SMNVEV (reference sequence). V shed 7 bases, J shed 6 bases, and the junction held 4 bases outside the gene matches. Then a second PCR, running about 6 to 12 cycles, was carried out with a sample-barcoded 5' primer and a J-beta primer mix. TCRdb fed the 5' RACE reads into MiXCR, producing one record per CDR3 protein. The sample contains 1.5 million to 2 million distinct CDR3 sequences, roughly 30% of which appear only once.

Specimen: blood. The chain uses TRBV27 and TRBJ2-2; 14 bases are shared with TRBD2. This sequence originates from a woman aged 25 to 39 in good health. In nucleotides, the CDR3 is TGTGCCAGCACCAGACTAGCGGGAGGGCCCGGGGAGCTGTTTTTT. The encoded protein is CASTRLAGGPGELFF.